Below, 32 T cell receptor beta chains from the same sample are listed, as sequenced in a study of blood T cell repertoires in COVID-19. Clones were sequenced by immunoSEQ multiplex PCR, and TCRdb holds only the in-frame ones, with some missing. The data hold 250,000 or so clones, with about 89% observed a single time. Material for sequencing was peripheral blood. These receptors were obtained from a man between 40 and 49 years old with active or convalescent COVID-19.

The chain recombines TRBV11-2 with TRBJ2-5, with TRBD1 matching 8 bases. The CDR3 extends over 16 amino acids. The trim removed 3 bases at V and 2 bases at J, leaving 8 bases unmatched. Germline loops: CDR1 SGHAT, CDR2 FQNNGV. Here the CDR3 DNA reads TGTGCCAGCAGCTTTGAATGGACAGGGACTCAAGAGACCCAGTACTTC. It yields the protein CASSFEWTGTQETQYF.

This clone was seen just once. The CDR3 nucleotides are TGTGCCAGCAGCCGTTTTCTGGGACTGGGGGACGGTTCGGGCTACACCTTC. It is translated as CASSRFLGLGDGSGYTF. V and J are TRBV7-2 and TRBJ1-2; the D gene is possibly TRBD1 (5 bases). The CDR3 length is 17 residues. Trimming stripped 5 bases from V and 8 bases from J, with 27 bases between. Germline CDR1 and CDR2: SGHTA and FQGNSA.

This chain connects TRBV7-6 to TRBJ2-7; D gene unclear. Germline CDR1 reads SGHVS; CDR2 reads FNYEAQ. The CDR3 is made up of 14 amino acids. Deletions cut 3 bases from V and 2 bases from J, with 11 bases between. The DNA for the CDR3 is TGTGCCAGCAGCTTTAATGAACAGACCTACGAGCAGTACTTC. It is translated as CASSFNEQTYEQYF.

The gene calls are TRBV7-9 and TRBJ2-2; D uncertain. This CDR3 comprises 10 residues. V lost 8 bases and J 7 bases, leaving 5 bases between the germline ends. Germline lookup yields CDR1 SEHNR and CDR2 FQNEAQ (reference sequence). CDR3 in amino acids: CASYSGELFF. In DNA form, the CDR3 reads TGTGCCAGCTATAGCGGGGAGCTGTTTTTT.

The chain combines TRBV10-2 with TRBJ2-7; 14 positions agree with TRBD2. Germline V lookup: CDR1 WSHSY, CDR2 SAAADI. The CDR3 loop spans 17 amino acids. V was pared by 6 bases and J by 5 bases, with 12 bases of the junction left unmatched. The CDR3 protein is CASRTGLAGAKGHEQYF. The CDR3 DNA reads TGCGCCAGCAGAACGGGACTAGCGGGAGCGAAGGGCCACGAGCAGTACTTC.

This clone showed up just once. This sequence joins TRBV5-6 and TRBJ1-1, with 7 bases fitting TRBD1. The V gene end was trimmed by 4 bases and the J gene end by 4 bases; junction bases not matched to a gene: 1. The germline V gene has CDR1 SGHDT and CDR2 YYEEEE. The CDR3 sequence is 12 residues long. The CDR3 sequence: CASSQGGTEAFF. In DNA form, the CDR3 reads TGTGCCAGCAGCCAGGGGGGCACTGAAGCTTTCTTT.

This chain uses TRBV25-1 with TRBJ1-1; 7 positions match TRBD1. Germline V gene data show CDR1 as MGHDK and CDR2 as SYGVNS. V lost 5 bases to trimming and J lost 0 bases; unmatched junction nucleotides: 3. The CDR3 is 14 amino acids. CDR3 DNA sequence: TGTGCCAGCAGTCCAGGGGGACTGAACACTGAAGCTTTCTTT. Translated, it gives CASSPGGLNTEAFF.

This clone appeared a few times. The V gene is TRBV19, the J gene TRBJ2-7; D is ambiguous. Germline CDR1 and CDR2: LNHDA and SQIVND (reference sequence). The CDR3 totals 13 residues. Trimming cost V 3 bases and J 3 bases, with 9 bases left between them. Here the CDR3 reads CASSIAEFYEQYF. In nucleotides, the CDR3 is TGTGCCAGTAGTATCGCGGAATTCTACGAGCAGTACTTC. Looking up the rest from reference TRBV19 and TRBJ2-7 gives the full variable domain: DGGITQSPKYLFRKEGQNVTLSCEQNLNHDAMYWYRQDPGQGLRLIYYSQIVNDFQKGDIAEGYSVSREKKESFPLTVTSAQKNPTAFYLCASSIAEFYEQYFGPGTRLTVT.

This clone was seen once. This chain links TRBV30 with TRBJ1-1; 8 nucleotides match TRBD1. Germline loops: CDR1 GTSNPN, CDR2 SVGIG (reference sequence). The CDR3 extends over 14 amino acids. The V gene end was trimmed by 1 base and the J gene end by 5 bases; junction bases not matched to a gene: 6. DNA for the CDR3: TGTGCCTGGAGTGAGCTGACAGGGGTGACTGAAGCTTTCTTT. It yields the protein CAWSELTGVTEAFF.

The rearrangement links TRBV30 to TRBJ1-3, with 10 bases matching TRBD1. The J segment lost 4 bases and the V segment lost 4 bases, leaving 19 bases of the junction unmatched. CDR3 size: 19 residues. Looked up from germline, CDR1 is GTSNPN and CDR2 is SVGIG (reference sequence). CDR3: CAWNQRTGGGLRAGNTIYF. In nucleotides, the CDR3 is TGTGCCTGGAACCAACGGACAGGGGGAGGTTTAAGGGCAGGAAACACCATATATTTT.

This chain connects TRBV4-1 to TRBJ2-5, with D perhaps TRBD1 (5 bases). This CDR3 spans 15 amino acids. From germline, CDR1 is MGHRA and CDR2 YSYEKL. V gave up 3 bases and J gave up 1 base, with 12 bases separating them. CDR3 nucleotides: TGCGCCAGCAGCCAGTGGACAACCGCCCAAGAGACCCAGTACTTC. The encoded protein is CASSQWTTAQETQYF.

On this clone: Different DNA sequences within this sample yield the same CDR3. CDR3 loop: CASSESVNTEAFF. The CDR3 nucleotides are TGCGCCAGCAGTGAGTCCGTGAACACTGAAGCTTTCTTT. The rearrangement uses TRBV10-2 and TRBJ1-1; D is unresolved. The CDR3 sequence is 13 residues long. V gave up 0 bases and J gave up 0 bases, with 2 bases separating them. Germline CDR1 is WSHSY and CDR2 is SAAADI.

This chain uses TRBV2 with TRBJ1-6, with 7 bases aligning to TRBD1. The CDR3 length is 14 residues. V trimming: 2 bases; J trimming: 7 bases; junction bases outside the gene matches: 2. Germline V lookup: CDR1 SNHLY, CDR2 FYNNEI. CDR3 sequence: CASSELQGNSPLHF. The CDR3 DNA is TGTGCCAGCAGTGAACTACAGGGGAATTCACCCCTCCACTTT. Filled out from reference TRBV2 and TRBJ1-6, the complete variable domain reads EPEVTQTPSHQVTQMGQEVILRCVPISNHLYFYWYRQILGQKVEFLVSFYNNEISEKSEIFDDQFSVERPDGSNFTLKIRSTKLEDSAMYFCASSELQGNSPLHFGNGTRLTVT.

The V and J genes are TRBV6-5 and TRBJ2-3; 7 bases fit TRBD1. The germline V gene encodes CDR1 MNHEY and CDR2 SVGAGI. There are 12 residues in the CDR3. The V and J ends lost 5 bases and 5 bases, in that order; junction bases with no gene match: 1. CDR3 amino acids: CASSHRGDTQYF. The DNA of the CDR3 is TGTGCCAGCAGTCACAGGGGAGATACGCAGTATTTT.

The gene calls are TRBV18 and TRBJ1-4; D may be TRBD1 (6 bases). With 8 bases removed from V and 3 bases from J, the gap between germline ends came to 13 bases. This CDR3 region has 14 residues. Germline-derived CDR1 and CDR2 are KGHSH and LQKENI. Here the CDR3 DNA reads TGTGCCAGCGCGAACAGGGATGCTAATGAAAAACTGTTTTTT. Its translation is CASANRDANEKLFF.

The genes are TRBV10-3 and TRBJ2-3, with 10 bases aligning to TRBD2. After removal of 9 bases from V and 6 bases from J, the junction contained 3 bases not matched to a gene. The CDR3 is 12 amino acids. CDR1 is ENHRY, CDR2 SYGVKD, per germline. The CDR3 loop reads CAMGLASDTQYF. The CDR3 DNA reads TGTGCCATGGGACTAGCGAGCGATACGCAGTATTTT.

The chain combines TRBV6-5 with TRBJ2-2; 7 nucleotides align to TRBD1. From germline, CDR1 is MNHEY and CDR2 SVGAGI. This CDR3 is built from 13 residues. CDR3 sequence: CATGTANTGELFF. The CDR3 coding sequence is TGTGCAACCGGGACAGCAAACACCGGGGAGCTGTTTTTT.

The chain carries TRBV9 and TRBJ2-1, with 7 bases aligning to TRBD1. V was pared by 3 bases and J by 1 base, with 7 bases of the junction left unmatched. This CDR3 comprises 16 residues. Per the germline V gene, CDR1 is SGDLS and CDR2 is YYNGEE. CDR3 sequence reads: CASSASPGQSYNEQFF. In DNA form, the CDR3 reads TGTGCCAGCAGCGCCAGCCCGGGACAGTCCTACAATGAGCAGTTCTTC.

The CDR3 sequence: CASSFVLPTDTQYF. Written as DNA, the CDR3 is TGTGCCAGCAGCTTTGTTCTACCCACAGATACGCAGTATTTT. V usage is TRBV7-9 and J usage is TRBJ2-3; D uncertain. This CDR3 region has 14 residues. The V gene lost 3 bases and the J gene lost 2 bases, with 9 bases spanning the gap. CDR1 is SEHNR, CDR2 FQNEAQ, per germline (reference sequence).

The J gene is TRBJ2-3, the V gene TRBV27; TRBD2 agrees at 12 bases. There are 16 residues in the CDR3. The germline gives CDR1 MNHEY, CDR2 SMNVEV (reference sequence). Trimming removed 1 base from V and 4 bases from J; junction bases left unmatched: 3. The CDR3 reads CASSLFLAGGADTQYF. CDR3 bases: TGTGCCAGCAGTTTATTTCTAGCGGGGGGGGCAGATACGCAGTATTTT.

Only a few counts were recorded for this clone. V usage is TRBV3-1 (or the pseudogene TRBV3-2) and J usage is TRBJ1-2, with D possibly TRBD1 on 6 matching bases. The CDR3 has 16 residues. Germline V gene data show CDR1 as LGHDT and CDR2 as YNNKEL (reference sequence). Deletions cut 5 bases from V and 5 bases from J, with 21 bases between. In DNA, the CDR3 is TGTGCCAGCAGCGAAAGAGACGGGGTTCAGGGGTATGGCTACACCTTC. Translated: CASSERDGVQGYGYTF.

This clone appeared once. The CDR3 region has the DNA TGCGCCAGCAGCCATCCATGGGACAGGGGGCTCGATGGCTACACCTTC. Translated, it gives CASSHPWDRGLDGYTF. The chain uses TRBV4-1 and TRBJ1-2, with 12 bases matching TRBD1. This CDR3 is 16 amino acids long. Unmatched junction bases numbered 8, after V lost 3 bases and J lost 6 bases. Germline-derived CDR1 and CDR2 are MGHRA and YSYEKL.

There are a few counts of this clone. The rearrangement joins TRBV9 to TRBJ1-2; D may be TRBD1 (6 bases). In germline, CDR1 is SGDLS, CDR2 YYNGEE. V lost 3 bases, J lost 5 bases, and 20 bases lay in between. The CDR3 runs to 16 residues. The CDR3 loop reads CASSGEGTNVRYGYTF. CDR3 coding DNA: TGTGCCAGCAGCGGGGAGGGGACAAATGTCCGATATGGCTACACCTTC.

The CDR3 DNA sequence: TGTGCCACCAGTGTCCCGGGGTCCTACGAGCAGTACTTC. This sequence encodes CATSVPGSYEQYF. This sequence joins TRBV24-1 and TRBJ2-7; the D gene is possibly TRBD2 (5 bases). The CDR3 is 13 residues long. Germline V gene sequence: CDR1 KGHDR, CDR2 SFDVKD. The V gene lost 5 bases and the J gene lost 1 base, with 8 bases spanning the gap.

The V and J genes are TRBV6-1 and TRBJ2-7, with D possibly being TRBD1 (6 bases). The CDR3 is 14 amino acids. Looked up from germline, CDR1 is MNHNS and CDR2 is SASEGT. Trimming left V 0 bases short and J 5 bases short, with 11 bases between. This chain's CDR3 is CASSEATQGHEQYF. DNA for the CDR3: TGTGCCAGCAGTGAAGCTACACAGGGTCACGAGCAGTACTTC.

The chain couples TRBV24-1 to TRBJ1-2; 8 bases agree with TRBD1. Germline lookup yields CDR1 KGHDR and CDR2 SFDVKD. V shed 3 bases, J shed 7 bases, and the junction held 6 bases outside the gene matches. This CDR3 contains 14 residues. In DNA form, the CDR3 reads TGTGCCACCAGTGATCCGCAGGGGGCTGGTGGCTACACCTTC. This sequence encodes CATSDPQGAGGYTF.

This clone was detected a few times. The chain carries TRBV12-5 and TRBJ2-1; the D gene is possibly TRBD2 (6 bases). The germline V gene encodes CDR1 LGHNT and CDR2 FRNRAP. Trimming stripped 7 bases from V and 8 bases from J, with 12 bases between. This CDR3 is built from 12 residues. This CDR3 is CASAARRDEQFF. The CDR3 DNA reads as TGTGCTAGTGCCGCAAGGAGGGATGAGCAGTTCTTC.

The chain has TRBV28 and TRBJ2-1, with 7 bases lining up with TRBD2. The length of the CDR3 is 15 residues. J was trimmed by 8 bases and V by 6 bases; bases with no gene match: 13. The germline CDR1 and CDR2 sequences are MDHEN and SYDVKM. CDR3 nucleotide sequence: TGTGCCAGCAGAGAAATCGGGGGGACTGGGTATGAGCAGTTCTTC. Its translation: CASREIGGTGYEQFF.

This clone was seen a handful of times. V usage is TRBV28 and J usage is TRBJ1-3; TRBD1 matches at 9 bases. CDR1 and CDR2 from the germline V gene are MDHEN and SYDVKM. V shed 6 bases, J shed 4 bases, and the junction held 7 bases outside the gene matches. The CDR3 contains 15 residues. The CDR3 loop is CASRTPGQGGNTIYF. DNA for the CDR3: TGTGCCAGCAGAACGCCGGGACAGGGAGGAAACACCATATATTTT.

The rearrangement joins TRBV7-2 to TRBJ2-3, with D tentatively TRBD2 (6 bases). Deletions cut 2 bases from V and 2 bases from J, with 14 bases between. The CDR3 contains 16 residues. The germline V gene encodes CDR1 SGHTA and CDR2 FQGNSA. In DNA form, the CDR3 reads TGTGCCAGCAGCTTACAAACGGGAGTGTCCACAGATACGCAGTATTTT. It translates to CASSLQTGVSTDTQYF.

The chain carries TRBV5-4 and TRBJ2-3; 7 bases are a match to TRBD2. The V and J ends lost 4 bases and 0 bases, in that order; junction bases with no gene match: 8. The CDR3 sequence is 16 residues long. From germline, CDR1 is SGHNT and CDR2 YYREEE (reference sequence). CDR3 nucleotide sequence: TGTGCCAGCAGCAACTCACTAGCGCACAGCACAGATACGCAGTATTTT. Residues: CASSNSLAHSTDTQYF.

The J gene is TRBJ2-7, the V gene TRBV5-5; D not resolved. Trimming removed 0 bases at V and 0 bases at J, with 13 bases between. The CDR3 has 16 residues. In germline, CDR1 is SGHKS, CDR2 YYEKEE (reference sequence). CDR3 bases: TGTGCCAGCAGCTTGGGCGGCGGCGTATACTCCTACGAGCAGTACTTC. This gives the protein CASSLGGGVYSYEQYF.